This T cell receptor (beta chain) stems from a study of blood T cell repertoires in COVID-19 (dated by TCRdb to the early 2020s). Turning to the overall study: Samples covering the acute and convalescent phases of COVID-19 were provided by collaborators in the United States, Italy and Spain. The material from the prospective study consisted of cDNA or gDNA derived from T cells, B-cell-depleted T cells, or PBMCs. Deeply sampled blood TCRbeta repertoires from subjects exposed to, actively infected with, or recovered from COVID-19 were included in the dataset. A freely available public database, intended as a resource for researchers studying the immune response to SARS-CoV-2, is where the repertoires were released. The samples were drawn from the first 160 participants of the ongoing ImmuneRACE study and from some 1,300 subjects provided by 6 global collaborators. Sample metadata almost always included a de-identified subject ID, COVID-19 status, age in years and sex. Where available, HLA class I and class II types were obtained from metadata supplied by the sample provider rather than from assay-based typing.

Results the study describes overall, beyond this receptor: How much clinical and demographic metadata was included differed by source and by participant, and the metadata was provided uncurated.

Trimming accounts for 6 bases at V and 1 base at J, while the number of junction bases matched to no gene is 11. Per the germline V gene, SGHNT is the CDR1 and YENEEA is the CDR2. The CDR3 spans 16 residues, from the cysteine through the phenylalanine. CDR3 DNA is the only sequence kept; it has 48 bases, read in frame from the first base. TCRbeta CDR3 regions were amplified from genomic DNA by means of the immunoSEQ Assay, a bias-controlled multiplex PCR. The authors processed their data as follows. The number of nucleated cells in each sample was estimated by amplification of reference gene primers within the assay. To quantify the absolute abundance of each unique TCRbeta CDR3 rearrangement, sequence reads were collapsed and filtered. For each sample, productive Simpson clonality was calculated as the square root of Simpson's diversity index across productive rearrangements. The clones in this table, taken by TCRdb from immuneACCESS, are in-frame only. Not every clone is retained; where verified, under half of the shortfall comes from an unresolved V gene, and the cause of the rest is unknown. From that table come the V and J calls and clone size; the DNA was used to work out D and trimming. The sample table records 150,000 to 200,000 clones; 80% of these occur just once. Approximately 6% of the sample is held by the ten biggest clonotypes.

Participants in the prospective study were aged roughly 18 to 90 years, lived in under 30 United States geographic areas, and enrolled through a virtual design. In the prospective study, cohorts were assigned on the basis of participant-reported clinical history obtained from a screening survey and a study questionnaire. ImmuneRACE Cohort 3 recovered participants were defined by two consecutive negative NP/OP PCR tests, healthcare professional clearance, or symptom resolution. Each participant in the prospective study had whole blood, serum and a nasopharyngeal or oropharyngeal swab collected by mobile phlebotomists. Over a roughly 2-month period, participants in the prospective study had the option of providing additional blood draws and questionnaires. Blood samples from the prospective study were shipped frozen or at room temperature prior to DNA extraction. Comments on this clone: Its antigen remains unidentified. Per-nucleotide qualities are absent, and no much larger clonotype sits a single base away.

Sequenced: PBMCs or T cells enriched from blood (not recorded which). This chain is built from TRBV11-3 and TRBJ2-5, and TRBD2 matches 7 of the central bases. The sequence came from a man aged 35-49 years who had recovered from COVID-19. The CDR3 protein sequence reads: CASSPAPSGAQETQYF. Here is the DNA: TGTGCCAGCAGTCCGGCCCCTAGCGGAGCCCAAGAGACCCAGTACTTC.